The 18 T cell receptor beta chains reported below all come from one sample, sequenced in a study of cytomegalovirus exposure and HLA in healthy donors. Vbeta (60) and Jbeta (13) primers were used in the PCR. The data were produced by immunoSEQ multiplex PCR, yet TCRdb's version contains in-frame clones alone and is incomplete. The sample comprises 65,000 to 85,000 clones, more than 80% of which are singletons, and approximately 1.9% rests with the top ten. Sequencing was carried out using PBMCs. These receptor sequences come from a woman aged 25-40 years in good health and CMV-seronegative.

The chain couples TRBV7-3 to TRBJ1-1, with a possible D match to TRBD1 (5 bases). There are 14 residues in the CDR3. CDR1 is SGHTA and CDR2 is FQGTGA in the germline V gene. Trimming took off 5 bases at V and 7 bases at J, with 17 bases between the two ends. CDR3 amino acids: CASSPAGVESEAFF. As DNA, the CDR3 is TGTGCCAGCAGCCCGGCGGGGGTCGAGAGTGAAGCTTTCTTT.

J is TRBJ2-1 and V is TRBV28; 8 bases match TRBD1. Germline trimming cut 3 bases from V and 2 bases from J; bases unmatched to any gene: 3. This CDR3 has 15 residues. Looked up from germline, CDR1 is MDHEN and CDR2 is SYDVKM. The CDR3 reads CASSLGTGTYNEQFF. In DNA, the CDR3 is TGTGCCAGCAGTTTGGGGACAGGCACCTACAATGAGCAGTTCTTC.

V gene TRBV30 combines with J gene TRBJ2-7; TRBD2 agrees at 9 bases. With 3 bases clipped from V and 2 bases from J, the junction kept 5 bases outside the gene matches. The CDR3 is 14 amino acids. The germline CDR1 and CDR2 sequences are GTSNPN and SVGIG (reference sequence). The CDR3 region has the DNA TGTGCCTGGAGCGGACTAGCGTCAGCCTACGAGCAGTACTTC. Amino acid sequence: CAWSGLASAYEQYF.

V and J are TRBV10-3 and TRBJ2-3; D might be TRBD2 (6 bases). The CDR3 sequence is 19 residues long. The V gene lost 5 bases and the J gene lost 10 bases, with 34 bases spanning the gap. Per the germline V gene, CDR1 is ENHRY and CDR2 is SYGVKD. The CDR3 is CAISRPNRDFKSRPIAQYF. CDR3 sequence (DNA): TGTGCCATCAGTAGGCCAAACCGGGACTTCAAATCCCGGCCGATTGCGCAGTATTTT.

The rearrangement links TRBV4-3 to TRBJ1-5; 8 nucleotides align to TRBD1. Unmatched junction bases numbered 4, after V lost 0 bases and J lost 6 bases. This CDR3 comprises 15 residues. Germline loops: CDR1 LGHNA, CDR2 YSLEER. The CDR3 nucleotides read TGCGCCAGCAGCCAAGAATTCGACAGGGGTCAGCCCCAGCATTTT. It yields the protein CASSQEFDRGQPQHF.

Here the CDR3 DNA reads TGTGCCAGCAGGGTACTAGCGGGAGAAGAGACCCAGTACTTC. Protein sequence: CASRVLAGEETQYF. The chain combines TRBV7-8 with TRBJ2-5, with 11 bases fitting TRBD2. Germline CDR1 and CDR2: SGHVS and FQNEAQ. This CDR3 contains 14 residues. After removal of 6 bases from V and 3 bases from J, the junction contained 3 bases not matched to a gene.

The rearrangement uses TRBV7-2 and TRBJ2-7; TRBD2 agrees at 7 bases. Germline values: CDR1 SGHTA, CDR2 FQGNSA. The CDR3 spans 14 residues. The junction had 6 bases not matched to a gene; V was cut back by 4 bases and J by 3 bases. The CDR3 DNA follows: TGTGCCAGCAGCTCCCGGGACTACCTCTACGAGCAGTACTTC. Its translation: CASSSRDYLYEQYF.

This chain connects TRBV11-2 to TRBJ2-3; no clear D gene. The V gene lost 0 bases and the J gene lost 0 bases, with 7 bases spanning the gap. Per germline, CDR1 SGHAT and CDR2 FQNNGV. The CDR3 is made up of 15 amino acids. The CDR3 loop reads CASSLESVSTDTQYF. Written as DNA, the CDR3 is TGTGCCAGCAGCTTAGAATCGGTCAGCACAGATACGCAGTATTTT.

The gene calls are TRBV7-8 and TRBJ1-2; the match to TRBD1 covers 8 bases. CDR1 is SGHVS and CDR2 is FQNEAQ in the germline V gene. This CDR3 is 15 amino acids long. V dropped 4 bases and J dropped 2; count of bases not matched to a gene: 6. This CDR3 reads CASSSRRQGNYGYTF. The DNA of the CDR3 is TGTGCCAGCAGCTCCAGACGACAGGGGAACTATGGCTACACCTTC.

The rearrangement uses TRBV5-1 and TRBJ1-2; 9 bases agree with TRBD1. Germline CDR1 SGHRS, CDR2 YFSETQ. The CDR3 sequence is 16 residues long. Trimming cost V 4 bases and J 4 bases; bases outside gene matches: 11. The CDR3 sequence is CASSPSWDRAVYGYTF. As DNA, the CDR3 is TGCGCCAGCAGCCCAAGTTGGGACAGGGCGGTCTATGGCTACACCTTC.

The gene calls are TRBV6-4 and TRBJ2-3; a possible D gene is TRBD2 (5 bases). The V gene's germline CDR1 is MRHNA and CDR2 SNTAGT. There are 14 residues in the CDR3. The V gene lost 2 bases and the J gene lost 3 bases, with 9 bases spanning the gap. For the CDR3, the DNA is TGTGCCAGCAGTGACGGAGGCGCTACAGATACGCAGTATTTT. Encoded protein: CASSDGGATDTQYF.

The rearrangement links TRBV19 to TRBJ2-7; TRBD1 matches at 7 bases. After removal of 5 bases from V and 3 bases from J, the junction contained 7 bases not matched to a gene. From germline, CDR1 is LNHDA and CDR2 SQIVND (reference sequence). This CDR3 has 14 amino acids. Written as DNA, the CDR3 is TGTGCCAGTAGTCAACGGGACAGCTTCTACGAGCAGTACTTC. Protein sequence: CASSQRDSFYEQYF.

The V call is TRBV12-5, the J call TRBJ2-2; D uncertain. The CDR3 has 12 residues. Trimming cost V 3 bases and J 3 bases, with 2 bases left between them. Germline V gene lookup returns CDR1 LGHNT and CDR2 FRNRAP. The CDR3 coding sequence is TGTGCTAGTGGTTTCGACACCGGGGAGCTGTTTTTT. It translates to CASGFDTGELFF.

The CDR3 loop is CASILAGRRYEQYF. CDR3 sequence (DNA): TGTGCCAGCATCTTAGCGGGACGGCGCTACGAGCAGTACTTC. This rearrangement joins TRBV21-1 to TRBJ2-5; the table assigns TRBD2, which was not confirmed against the DNA. The DNA end lines up better with TRBJ2-7; the J call may be wrong. TRBV21-1 is described as a pseudogene. The CDR3 loop spans 14 amino acids.

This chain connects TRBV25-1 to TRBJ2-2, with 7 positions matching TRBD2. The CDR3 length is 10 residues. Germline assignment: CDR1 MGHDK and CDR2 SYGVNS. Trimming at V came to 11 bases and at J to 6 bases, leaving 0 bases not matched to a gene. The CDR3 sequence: CAGGAGELFF. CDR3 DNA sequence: TGTGCCGGGGGGGCCGGGGAGCTGTTTTTT.

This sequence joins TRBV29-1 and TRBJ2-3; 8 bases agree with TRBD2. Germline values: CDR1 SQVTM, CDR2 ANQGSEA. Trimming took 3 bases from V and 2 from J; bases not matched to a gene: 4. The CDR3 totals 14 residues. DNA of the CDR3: TGCAGCGTTGACCCGGGAGGGCTCACAGATACGCAGTATTTT. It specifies CSVDPGGLTDTQYF.

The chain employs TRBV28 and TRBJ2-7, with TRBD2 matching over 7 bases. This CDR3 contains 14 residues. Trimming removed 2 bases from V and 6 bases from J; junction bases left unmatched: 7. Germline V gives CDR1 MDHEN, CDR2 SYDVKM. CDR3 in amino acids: CASSLGRVGVEQYF. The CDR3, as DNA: TGTGCCAGCAGTTTAGGGAGGGTTGGGGTCGAGCAGTACTTC.

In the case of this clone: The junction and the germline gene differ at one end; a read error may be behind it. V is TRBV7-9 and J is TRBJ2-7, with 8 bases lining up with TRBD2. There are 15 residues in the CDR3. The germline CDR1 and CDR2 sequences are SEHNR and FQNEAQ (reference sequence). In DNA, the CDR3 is TGTGCCAGCAGCTTCTTCCTAGCGGGCCCCGGGGGAATAGACTTC. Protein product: CASSFFLAGPGGIDF.